The rows below give T cell receptor beta chains drawn from one sample of a study of blood T cell repertoires in COVID-19. Here immunoSEQ multiplex PCR was the method, and the copy in TCRdb shows in-frame clones only, minus some. This table holds roughly 200,000 clones, approximately 89% found once. Sequenced input: PBMCs or T cells enriched from blood (not recorded which). These receptors came from a woman in her thirties or forties with acute COVID-19. Both conserved end residues are part of each CDR3. A D gene is named only where the DNA matches it firmly. Expanded clones get a size class; other rows say once, few or many, or leave the size out.

length,J,size,D,V,DNA,CDR3
13,TRBJ1-1,NA,NA,TRBV27,TGTGCCAGCAGTCCCAGACAGCGGGGAGAAGCTTTCTTT,CASSPRQRGEAFF
15,TRBJ2-7,NA,TRBD2,TRBV29-1,TGCAGCGTTGATTTACCGGGACTAACGAGTAACGAGCAGTACTTC,CSVDLPGLTSNEQYF
14,TRBJ2-1,many,NA,TRBV6-1,TGTGCCAGCAGTGAAGCGCCTGGGGGCGGTGAGCAGTTCTTC,CASSEAPGGGEQFF
13,TRBJ2-7,NA,TRBD1,TRBV4-1,TGCGCCAGCAGCCGCGGACAGGGGTACGAGCAGTACTTC,CASSRGQGYEQYF
15,TRBJ2-3,once,NA,TRBV2,TGTGCCAGCACTCCCGACGGGGTCGGTTCAGATACGCAGTATTTT,CASTPDGVGSDTQYF
15,TRBJ1-4,NA,NA,TRBV18,TGTGCCAGCTCACGGAACAGTGCAACTAATGAAAAACTGTTTTTT,CASSRNSATNEKLFF
15,TRBJ2-7,once,NA,TRBV27,TGTGCCAGCAGTTTTGGCCCATCGGGGTTCTACGAGCAGTACTTC,CASSFGPSGFYEQYF
12,TRBJ1-1,NA,NA,TRBV14,TGTGCCAGCAGCCAAGATGTACGCGTTCTGGTCTTT,CASSQDVRVLVF
14,TRBJ1-2,NA,TRBD1,TRBV30,TGTGCCTGGGCCCGGACAGGGGCTTTTTATGGCTACACCTTC,CAWARTGAFYGYTF
14,TRBJ2-1,few,TRBD1,TRBV18,TGTGCCAGCTCACTTACAGGGGACAACACTGAGCAGTTCTTC,CASSLTGDNTEQFF
16,TRBJ1-5,NA,TRBD1,TRBV19,TGTGCCAGTAGTATAGCCGGACAGGGGTACAATCAGCCCCAGCATTTT,CASSIAGQGYNQPQHF
13,TRBJ2-1,NA,NA,TRBV29-1,TGCAGCGTTGAGCGGGGACAGTACAATGAGCAGTTCTTC,CSVERGQYNEQFF
16,TRBJ1-3,NA,NA,TRBV27,TGTGCCAGCAGTTTAAAAGGGGCCAGCTCTGGAAACACCATATATTTT,CASSLKGASSGNTIYF
15,TRBJ2-7,NA,TRBD1,TRBV7-9,TGTGCCAGCAGCTACAAGGGGGCCGTGGGATACGAGCAGTACTTC,CASSYKGAVGYEQYF
15,TRBJ1-5,NA,NA,TRBV18,TGTGCCAGCTCACCATATACTGATAGCAATCAGCCCCAGCATTTT,CASSPYTDSNQPQHF
13,TRBJ1-5,NA,NA,TRBV6-5,TGTGCCAGCGGGCTTGGGAGCAATCAGCCCCAGCATTTT,CASGLGSNQPQHF
15,TRBJ2-2,NA,NA,TRBV3-1/TRBV3-2,TGTGCCAGCAGCCGTGGGCTAGCCAACACCGGGGAGCTGTTTTTT,CASSRGLANTGELFF
13,TRBJ1-2,NA,NA,TRBV28,TGTGCCAGCAGTTTCCCCAGGGCCTATGGCTACACCTTC,CASSFPRAYGYTF
14,TRBJ2-3,once,TRBD1,TRBV27,TGTGCCAGCAGCCCACAGGGGGGTGCAGATACGCAGTATTTT,CASSPQGGADTQYF
17,TRBJ1-2,NA,NA,TRBV5-1,TGCGCCAGCAGCTTGGGACATCTAAGCCCCGGGGACTATGGCTACACCTTC,CASSLGHLSPGDYGYTF
15,TRBJ2-5,NA,NA,TRBV7-9,TGTGCCAGCAGAGAGACCGACAGTATACAAGAGACCCAGTACTTC,CASRETDSIQETQYF
12,TRBJ2-7,NA,TRBD1,TRBV10-3,TGTGCCATCATGACAGGGGGGGACGAGCAGTACTTC,CAIMTGGDEQYF
13,TRBJ2-5,NA,TRBD1,TRBV29-1,TGCAGCGTCTTACAGGGGGCGCGAGAGACCCAGTACTTC,CSVLQGARETQYF
12,TRBJ1-1,NA,NA,TRBV12-5,TGTGCTAGTGGCCTCCTCGGGACTGAAGCTTTCTTT,CASGLLGTEAFF
12,TRBJ2-7,NA,NA,TRBV2,TGTGCCAGCAGTGGACAGTCTGTCGAGCAGTACTTC,CASSGQSVEQYF
14,TRBJ1-1,NA,NA,TRBV7-2,TGTGCCAGCAGCTTAGCGGGGGGGGGCACTGAAGCTTTCTTT,CASSLAGGGTEAFF
15,TRBJ1-3,NA,NA,TRBV19,TGTGCCAGTAGCGCCTTAAAGAGCTCTGGAAACACCATATATTTT,CASSALKSSGNTIYF
16,TRBJ2-1,NA,TRBD2,TRBV30,TGTGCCTGGACCGTAGGGTTTGCTAGCGGTTACAATGAGCAGTTCTTC,CAWTVGFASGYNEQFF
14,TRBJ1-5,NA,NA,TRBV11-1,TGTGCCAGCAGCTTAGGGGGCCAGGAGAGGCCCCAGCATTTT,CASSLGGQERPQHF
11,TRBJ1-2,NA,NA,TRBV2,TGTGCCAGCACGGGGGACTATGGCTACACCTTC,CASTGDYGYTF
16,TRBJ1-5,NA,NA,TRBV2,TGTGCCAGCAGGGAGGGCAGGGCTGTTGGCAATCAGCCCCAGCATTTT,CASREGRAVGNQPQHF
13,TRBJ1-5,NA,TRBD1,TRBV19,TGTGCCAGTAGTAAACAGGGGATTCAGCCCCAGCATTTT,CASSKQGIQPQHF
13,TRBJ1-1,NA,NA,TRBV6-5,TGTGCCAGCAGACCACAGGGTTTCACTGAAGCTTTCTTT,CASRPQGFTEAFF
17,TRBJ2-1,NA,TRBD2,TRBV7-2,TGTGCCAGCAGCTTAGGTGGGACTAGCGGGAGATACAATGAGCAGTTCTTC,CASSLGGTSGRYNEQFF
14,TRBJ1-4,once,NA,TRBV10-2,TGCGCCAGCAGTGAGCCGGGTTCGGGTGAAAAACTGTTTTTT,CASSEPGSGEKLFF
15,TRBJ2-5,NA,NA,TRBV4-2,TGTGCCAGCAGCAAAACAAGTTTGGAGTTTGAGACCCAGTACTTC,CASSKTSLEFETQYF
16,TRBJ1-6,NA,NA,TRBV6-1,TGTGCCAGCAGTGAACGGGTCGAGGGAAGGAATTCACCCCTCCACTTT,CASSERVEGRNSPLHF
13,TRBJ1-2,NA,NA,TRBV18,TGTGCCAGCTCACCCGACAACTACTATGGCTACACCTTC,CASSPDNYYGYTF
13,TRBJ2-5,NA,NA,TRBV6-6,TGTGCCAGCGGACACGGGACATTTGAGACCCAGTACTTC,CASGHGTFETQYF
15,TRBJ2-3,NA,TRBD2,TRBV6-2/TRBV6-3,TGTGCCAGCAGCGACGGGACTAGCTTTGGTCTCACGCAGTATTTT,CASSDGTSFGLTQYF
19,TRBJ2-5,NA,TRBD2,TRBV10-3,TGTGCCATCAGTGAGTCGTTTTGGGGTAGCGGGGGTCAACAAGAGACCCAGTACTTC,CAISESFWGSGGQQETQYF
15,TRBJ2-1,NA,TRBD2,TRBV5-1,TGCGCCAGCAGCTTGGGCGGGGGGGCCTCCAATGAGCAGTTCTTC,CASSLGGGASNEQFF
16,TRBJ1-5,once,TRBD1,TRBV2,TGTGCCAGCAGTGACTCAGACAGGGGATTAAATCAGCCCCAGCATTTT,CASSDSDRGLNQPQHF
14,TRBJ1-6,NA,NA,TRBV5-8,TGTGCCAGCAGCTTACAGGGTAGGAATTCACCCCTCCACTTT,CASSLQGRNSPLHF
14,TRBJ2-7,NA,NA,TRBV2,TGTGCCAGCAGTGAAATGGCAGGGTCCTACGAGCAGTACTTC,CASSEMAGSYEQYF
13,TRBJ1-1,NA,NA,TRBV7-9,TGTGCCAGCAGCCCTTTTGGAGAAACTGAAGCTTTCTTT,CASSPFGETEAFF
13,TRBJ2-7,NA,NA,TRBV5-4,TGTGCCAGCAGCTTGGCCGGGGTCGGCGAGCAGTACTTC,CASSLAGVGEQYF
15,TRBJ1-4,NA,TRBD1,TRBV18,TGTGCCAGCTCCCCGGACAGGGGCTATAATGAAAAACTGTTTTTT,CASSPDRGYNEKLFF
15,TRBJ1-1,NA,TRBD1,TRBV5-1,TGCGCCAGCGCAGGGGGCGGAACCATGAACACTGAAGCTTTCTTT,CASAGGGTMNTEAFF
15,TRBJ1-2,NA,NA,TRBV27,TGTGCCAGCAGTTTTGGAGGGGCGACTGTTGCTGGCTACACCTTC,CASSFGGATVAGYTF
15,TRBJ2-4,once,TRBD2,TRBV7-2,TGTGCCAGCAGCGCCGGACTAGCGGGGGGAAACATTCAGTACTTC,CASSAGLAGGNIQYF
17,TRBJ2-3,NA,NA,TRBV21-1,TGTGCCAGCAGCAAAGCGGCTAGCGGGAGGTGCGGAGATACGCAGTATTTT,CASSKAASGRCGDTQYF
14,TRBJ1-5,once,NA,TRBV27,TGTGCCAGCAGTTTAGGGGGGGAAGGACAGCCCCAGCATTTT,CASSLGGEGQPQHF
15,TRBJ1-2,NA,TRBD1,TRBV6-1,TGTGCCAGCAGTGAACGACAGGGGGTCCCTTATGGCTACACCTTC,CASSERQGVPYGYTF